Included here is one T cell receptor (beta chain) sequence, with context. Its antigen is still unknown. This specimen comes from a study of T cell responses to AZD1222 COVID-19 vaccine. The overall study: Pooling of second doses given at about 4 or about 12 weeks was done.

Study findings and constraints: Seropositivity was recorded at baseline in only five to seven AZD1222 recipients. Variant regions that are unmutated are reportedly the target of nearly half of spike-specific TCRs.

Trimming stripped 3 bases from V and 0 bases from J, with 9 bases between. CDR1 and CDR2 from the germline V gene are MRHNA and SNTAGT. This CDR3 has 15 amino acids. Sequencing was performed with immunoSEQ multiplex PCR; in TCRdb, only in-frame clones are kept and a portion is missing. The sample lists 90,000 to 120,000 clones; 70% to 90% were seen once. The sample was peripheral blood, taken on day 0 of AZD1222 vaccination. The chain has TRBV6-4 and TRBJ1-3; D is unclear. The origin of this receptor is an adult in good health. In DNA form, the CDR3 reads TGTGCCAGCAGTGATCCGGGGAGCTCTGGAAACACCATATATTTT. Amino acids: CASSDPGSSGNTIYF.